This T cell receptor (beta chain) is drawn from a study of CD8+CD57+ T cells in acquired aplastic anemia. Whole-study context: Sorted CD4+ and CD8+ cells yielded roughly 3.4 ug of DNA on average. Findings of the study overall: Patients and controls turned out to have roughly 30 CD8+ CDR3 sequences in common. CD8+ Simpson's diversity did not differ significantly between patients and controls.

Trimming pared 0 bases from V and 13 bases from J, leaving 10 bases between. CDR3 length: 11 residues. Germline CDR1 is SQVTM and CDR2 is ANQGSEA. Details on this clonotype: Its antigen is currently unknown.

For CDR3 and TCR beta VDJ profiling, genomic DNA was the template used. MiXCR, applied by TCRdb to the reads, yields one record per CDR3 protein. Of approximately 81,000 distinct CDR3 sequences in the sample, about 45% were seen once. The source is a human donor in good health, serving as a control. The sample was sorted CD4+, CD8+, or CD8+CD57+ T cells (not recorded which) from PBMCs. The chain carries TRBV29-1 and TRBJ2-1, with no clear D. As DNA, the CDR3 is TGCAGCGTTGAAGATCGGGCAGGACAGTTCTTC. Its translation: CSVEDRAGQFF.